This entry concerns a single TCR beta chain. TCRdb's table, derived via immunoSEQ multiplex PCR, lists solely in-frame clones and lacks some. The table shows about 1,500 clones, with 70% to 85% occurring only once. The source of the sample is a study of chemoradiotherapy in HPV16-positive cancers. The CDR3 spans 12 residues. V shed 2 bases and J 7 bases; nucleotides not matched to a gene: 2. Germline V gene data show CDR1 as SEHNR and CDR2 as FQNEAQ (reference sequence). The source was tumor tissue, collected from a patient who underwent chemoradiotherapy. The V gene is TRBV7-9, the J gene TRBJ2-7, with 7 positions matching TRBD1. This TCR was recovered from a human donor with HPV-associated anogenital cancer. The CDR3 sequence: CASSLPGGEQYF. The CDR3 bases are TGTGCCAGCAGCTTACCAGGGGGAGAGCAGTACTTC.